The 10 T cell receptor beta chains in this list originate from one sample, sequenced in a study of blood T cell repertoires in COVID-19. Method: immunoSEQ multiplex PCR; TCRdb's copy keeps in-frame clones and lacks some. The table has 280,000 or so clones, about 87% seen once. Sequencing was performed on peripheral blood. Receptors originate from a woman aged 25-40 years who had recovered from COVID-19.

The V and J genes are TRBV4-2 and TRBJ1-1; D possibly corresponds to TRBD1 (6 bases). V lost 1 base and J 4 bases, leaving 13 bases between the germline ends. CDR1 is LGHNA, CDR2 YNFKEQ, per germline. CDR3 length: 15 amino acids. In nucleotides, the CDR3 is TGTGCCAGCAGCCAAGTGGGGGGGGGCCGCACTGAAGCTTTCTTT. Its translation: CASSQVGGGRTEAFF.

The chain has TRBV7-3 and TRBJ1-2, with 8 bases fitting TRBD1. Per germline, CDR1 SGHTA and CDR2 FQGTGA. J was trimmed by 7 bases and V by 1 base; bases with no gene match: 5. This CDR3 is built from 14 residues. The CDR3 DNA reads TGTGCCAGCAGCTTAAATCAGGGGGCATCTGGCTACACCTTC. Amino acid sequence: CASSLNQGASGYTF. The variable domain in full, with the rest retrieved from reference TRBV7-3 and TRBJ1-2, is GAGVSQTPSNKVTEKGKYVELRCDPISGHTALYWYRQSLGQGPEFLIYFQGTGAADDSGLPNDRFFAVRPEGSVSTLKIQRTERGDSAVYLCASSLNQGASGYTFGSGTRLTVV.

The genes are TRBV6-5 and TRBJ1-2; 7 nucleotides align to TRBD1. The CDR3 sequence is 16 residues long. The trim removed 4 bases at V and 4 bases at J, leaving 12 bases unmatched. Germline values: CDR1 MNHEY, CDR2 SVGAGI. The CDR3: CASSSDPGTDLYGYTF. CDR3 coding DNA: TGTGCCAGCAGTTCTGACCCCGGGACAGACCTCTATGGCTACACCTTC.

V is TRBV4-1 and J is TRBJ1-5; 10 nucleotides align to TRBD1. Germline lookup yields CDR1 MGHRA and CDR2 YSYEKL. Trimming at V came to 2 bases and at J to 9 bases, leaving 10 bases not matched to a gene. CDR3 length: 16 amino acids. The CDR3 loop reads CASSQNGQGGRTPQHF. The CDR3 nucleotides read TGCGCCAGCAGCCAAAATGGACAGGGGGGTCGAACGCCCCAGCATTTT.

This chain connects TRBV6-5 to TRBJ2-7; TRBD1 might be the D (6 bases). There are 14 residues in the CDR3. The V end lost 5 bases, the J end lost 2 bases, and 13 bases lay between the germline ends. Per the germline V gene, CDR1 is MNHEY and CDR2 is SVGAGI. CDR3 sequence: CASSLDRTTYEQYF. CDR3 nucleotide sequence: TGTGCCAGCAGTCTTGACAGGACCACCTACGAGCAGTACTTC.

The chain has TRBV7-2 and TRBJ2-7; 9 positions agree with TRBD1. The length of the CDR3 is 14 residues. V shed 5 bases, J shed 3 bases, and the junction held 5 bases outside the gene matches. Germline CDR1 and CDR2: SGHTA and FQGNSA. The DNA for the CDR3 is TGTGCCAGCAGCCGCGGGACAGGGAACTACGAGCAGTACTTC. It translates to CASSRGTGNYEQYF.

Comment on this clone: Sequence at one end of the junction differs from germline and may be a read error. This rearrangement joins TRBV2 to TRBJ2-3; 12 bases are shared with TRBD2. CDR3 length: 15 amino acids. Per germline, CDR1 SNHLY and CDR2 FYNNEI. The CDR3 spells CASSGLAGRRDAQYF. DNA for the CDR3: TGTGCCAGCAGCGGACTAGCGGGGAGGAGAGATGCGCAGTATTTT.

V gene TRBV9 combines with J gene TRBJ2-5; 11 bases fit TRBD2. Germline V gene sequence: CDR1 SGDLS, CDR2 YYNGEE. This CDR3 region has 16 residues. The J segment lost 2 bases and the V segment lost 3 bases, leaving 6 bases of the junction unmatched. The CDR3 nucleotides read TGTGCCAGCAGCGAGGGACTAGCGGTCTTACAAGAGACCCAGTACTTC. It codes for CASSEGLAVLQETQYF.

V and J are TRBV7-3 and TRBJ2-7; D unresolved. The V and J ends lost 3 bases and 3 bases respectively, with 9 bases between them. CDR1 SGHTA and CDR2 FQGTGA come from the germline V gene. CDR3 length: 13 residues. The CDR3 loop reads CASSFGGSYEQYF. The CDR3 nucleotides read TGTGCCAGCAGCTTCGGCGGAAGCTACGAGCAGTACTTC.

The J gene is TRBJ2-2, the V gene TRBV27; D is unclear. In germline, CDR1 is MNHEY, CDR2 SMNVEV (reference sequence). V was clipped by 4 bases and J by 4 bases, with 7 bases between them. The CDR3 covers 13 residues. The DNA for the CDR3 is TGTGCCAGCAGTTCCTATGGCACCGGGGAGCTGTTTTTT. It encodes CASSSYGTGELFF.